Below are 31 T cell receptor beta chains sequenced from a single sample in a study of immune characterization of retroperitoneal liposarcoma. A single record per CDR3 protein comes from TCRdb applying MiXCR to the PCR reads. The data hold 10,000 to 12,000 distinct CDR3 sequences, with 25% to 35% observed a single time. Sequencing used tumor tissue. These receptors were collected from a male donor with retroperitoneal liposarcoma.

The chain has TRBV4-3 and TRBJ1-5; possible D gene TRBD1, 5 bases. This CDR3 is built from 15 residues. Germline V gives CDR1 LGHNA, CDR2 YSLEER. V was clipped by 1 base and J by 7 bases, with 14 bases between them. The CDR3, as DNA: TGCGCCAGCAGCCAAGGAACAGGCCGGGGCCAGCCCCAGCATTTT. As protein: CASSQGTGRGQPQHF.

V is TRBV10-2 and J is TRBJ2-5; possibly TRBD1 or TRBD2 for D (5 bases each). CDR1 and CDR2 from the germline V gene are WSHSY and SAAADI. This CDR3 contains 15 residues. Trimming left V 3 bases short and J 5 bases short, with 16 bases between. The DNA of the CDR3 is TGCGCCAGCAGTGATCTCTTTCTGGGGACGGAGACCCAGTACTTC. This gives the protein CASSDLFLGTETQYF.

This clonotype was observed a handful of times. The chain combines TRBV6-4 with TRBJ2-7; weak D call: TRBD2 (6 bases). Trimming took off 0 bases at V and 7 bases at J, with 16 bases between the two ends. The length of the CDR3 is 15 residues. The germline V gene has CDR1 MRHNA and CDR2 SNTAGT. CDR3 loop: CASSDSIAGNNEQYF. The CDR3 bases are TGTGCCAGCAGTGACTCGATCGCGGGGAACAATGAGCAGTACTTC.

This sequence joins TRBV6-2 or TRBV6-3 and TRBJ2-3; D call uncertain. V lost 8 bases to trimming and J lost 1 base, with 4 bases between them. This CDR3 spans 11 amino acids. Germline CDR1 MNHEY, CDR2 SVGEGT. The CDR3 coding sequence is TGTGCCAGCGGAGGCACAGATACGCAGTATTTT. This sequence encodes CASGGTDTQYF.

This clonotype is classed as medium-sized. This chain uses TRBV11-3 with TRBJ2-7; 7 bases map to TRBD2. Per germline, CDR1 SGHNT and CDR2 YENEEA. This CDR3 has 15 residues. V was clipped by 1 base and J by 4 bases; unmatched bases: 7. The CDR3 DNA reads TGTGCCAGCAGCTTAGTCGGCGGGAGCAGGTACGAGCAGTACTTC. Translation: CASSLVGGSRYEQYF.

This clonotype is classed as medium-sized. The chain is built from TRBV7-8 and TRBJ2-1, with TRBD2 matching 14 bases. CDR1 is SGHVS, CDR2 FQNEAQ, per germline. The CDR3 has 16 amino acids. Germline trimming cut 5 bases from V and 8 bases from J; bases unmatched to any gene: 8. This CDR3 is CASSPRLAGGIDEQFF. Written as DNA, the CDR3 is TGTGCCAGCAGCCCGAGACTAGCGGGGGGGATAGATGAGCAGTTCTTC.

This sequence joins TRBV11-2 and TRBJ2-1; D unclear. The J call could be wrong; TRBJ2-7 is a better fit for the DNA end. Germline values: CDR1 SGHAT, CDR2 FQNNGV. CDR3 length equals 15 residues. CDR3 residues: CASSFSQSSYNEQYF. The CDR3 coding sequence is TGTGCCAGCAGCTTTTCACAGAGCTCCTACAATGAGCAGTACTTC.

On this clonotype itself: A much bigger clone sits one base away, suggesting this may be a read error. The CDR3 does not close with the conserved phenylalanine or tryptophan, likely indicating a read error. The rearrangement links TRBV12-3 or TRBV12-4 to TRBJ2-5, with 7 bases aligning to TRBD2. This CDR3 is 16 amino acids long. The J segment lost 5 bases and the V segment lost 7 bases, leaving 16 bases of the junction unmatched. The CDR3 loop reads CASTIGGSGVRETQYC. The CDR3 coding sequence is TGTGCCAGCACCATCGGGGGGTCCGGGGTCCGGGAGACCCAGTACTGC.

The chain is built from TRBV11-2 and TRBJ2-6, with 8 bases that match TRBD1. Germline loops: CDR1 SGHAT, CDR2 FQNNGV. The CDR3 covers 17 residues. With 5 bases clipped from V and 2 bases from J, the junction kept 8 bases outside the gene matches. CDR3 region: CASSPDRGLPGANVLTF. In DNA form, the CDR3 reads TGTGCCAGCAGCCCCGACAGGGGCCTGCCTGGGGCCAACGTCCTGACTTTC.

V gene TRBV27 combines with J gene TRBJ2-2, with 7 bases aligning to TRBD1. V shed 6 bases and J 5 bases; nucleotides not matched to a gene: 9. Germline V gene data show CDR1 as MNHEY and CDR2 as SMNVEV (reference sequence). The CDR3 consists of 15 residues. The CDR3 reads CASRLDRVSTGELFF. The CDR3, as DNA: TGTGCCAGCAGACTCGACAGGGTTTCTACCGGGGAGCTGTTTTTT.

As concerns this clonotype: Here the CDR3 omits its conserved ending phenylalanine or tryptophan, so a read error is the likely source. The chain employs TRBV11-3 and TRBJ2-1, with D tentatively TRBD2 (6 bases). CDR3 size: 15 residues. Germline CDR1 is SGHNT and CDR2 is YENEEA. V lost 5 bases and J lost 4, with 15 bases in between. The CDR3 bases are TGTGCCAGCAGCCCCGGCGATAGCGGATACAATGAGCAGTTCTTA. Translation: CASSPGDSGYNEQFL.

This chain uses TRBV6-1 with TRBJ2-3; TRBD1 matches at 7 bases. The CDR3 has 13 amino acids. The germline CDR1 and CDR2 sequences are MNHNS and SASEGT. Trimming cost V 2 bases and J 9 bases; bases outside gene matches: 5. In DNA form, the CDR3 reads TGTGCCAGCAGTGAAATTGTACAGGGGACGCAGTATTTT. Protein sequence: CASSEIVQGTQYF.

This clonotype appeared a few times. V and J are TRBV7-2 and TRBJ2-1; 11 bases map to TRBD2. With 3 bases clipped from V and 10 bases from J, the junction kept 14 bases outside the gene matches. CDR1 SGHTA and CDR2 FQGNSA come from the germline V gene. This CDR3 has 17 residues. CDR3 in amino acids: CASSFTSGGTKTYEQFF. The CDR3 DNA reads as TGTGCCAGCAGCTTCACTAGCGGGGGTACAAAAACCTACGAGCAGTTCTTC.

The table lists this clonotype with a few counts. The chain uses TRBV6-1 and TRBJ1-4, with 7 bases identical to TRBD1. The CDR3 is 14 residues long. Germline assignment: CDR1 MNHNS and CDR2 SASEGT. The ends lost 4 bases at V and 4 bases at J; junction bases unmatched: 3. This CDR3 reads CASSGQGRNEKLFF. CDR3 bases: TGTGCCAGCAGTGGACAGGGACGTAATGAAAAACTGTTTTTT.

The chain has TRBV11-3 and TRBJ2-1; the match to TRBD2 covers 10 bases. With V trimmed by 6 bases and J by 4 bases, 6 bases remained unmatched. The germline CDR1 and CDR2 sequences are SGHNT and YENEEA. The CDR3 consists of 15 residues. CDR3 residues: CASSSTSGRYNEQFF. The CDR3, as DNA: TGTGCCAGCAGTTCGACTAGCGGGCGTTACAATGAGCAGTTCTTC.

The CDR3 nucleotides are TGTGCCAGCAGTTTATCGAGCCGCGGGGCAACCCAGTTCTTC. It is translated as CASSLSSRGATQFF. The chain couples TRBV12-3 or TRBV12-4 to TRBJ2-5; TRBD2 might be the D (6 bases). The end of the DNA fits TRBJ2-1 better, so the J call may be wrong. The CDR3 has 14 residues.

The gene calls are TRBV6-6 and TRBJ2-4; 9 bases are shared with TRBD1. Judging by the DNA end, TRBJ2-5 fits better; the J call may be wrong. Germline V CDR1 and CDR2: MNHNY, SVGAGI (reference sequence). The CDR3 has 14 residues. CDR3 sequence reads: CATAQGAPIETQYF. The CDR3 DNA reads as TGTGCCACAGCACAGGGGGCGCCAATAGAGACCCAGTACTTC.

The table lists this clonotype with many counts. The chain combines TRBV12-3 or TRBV12-4 with TRBJ2-3, with 7 bases fitting TRBD2. The CDR3 length is 16 residues. J lost 5 bases, V lost 8 bases, and 16 bases had no gene match. The CDR3 spells CASGGVEAGRGDTQYF. CDR3 nucleotides: TGTGCCAGCGGGGGAGTAGAAGCGGGGAGGGGAGATACGCAGTATTTT.

The rearrangement uses TRBV4-1 and TRBJ1-5, with a weak D call TRBD1 (5 bases). The CDR3 extends over 16 amino acids. Germline CDR1 MGHRA, CDR2 YSYEKL. Between the trimmed V and J ends, which lost 4 bases and 1 base, there was a span of 14 bases. In DNA, the CDR3 is TGCGCCAGCAGCCGGGCCGGAGGGGACAGCAATCAGCCCCAGCATTTT. Encoded protein: CASSRAGGDSNQPQHF.

The V gene is TRBV7-2, the J gene TRBJ2-1, with TRBD2 matching 9 bases. Germline loops: CDR1 SGHTA, CDR2 FQGNSA. The J segment lost 10 bases and the V segment lost 0 bases, leaving 7 bases of the junction unmatched. The CDR3 runs 15 residues. In nucleotides, the CDR3 is TGTGCCAGCAGCTTAGCGGGGACTAGCTCCTACGAGCAGTTCTTC. Encoded protein: CASSLAGTSSYEQFF.

The genes are TRBV6-2 or TRBV6-3 and TRBJ2-1; 8 bases line up with TRBD2. Germline CDR1 MNHEY, CDR2 SVGEGT. Unmatched junction bases numbered 7, after V lost 8 bases and J lost 4 bases. The CDR3 is 14 amino acids. CDR3 in amino acids: CASGRSSGYNEQFF. CDR3 coding DNA: TGTGCCAGCGGCAGGTCTAGCGGGTACAATGAGCAGTTCTTC.

In its sample, this clonotype ranks as medium-sized (0.01 to 0.1%). This chain joins TRBV6-6 and TRBJ1-1; the D gene is possibly TRBD1 (5 bases). The ends were cut back, 2 bases at V and 0 bases at J, with 10 bases in the middle. The germline V gene has CDR1 MNHNY and CDR2 SVGAGI (reference sequence). The CDR3 is made up of 15 amino acids. This CDR3 is CASSYAGIMNTEAFF. CDR3 coding DNA: TGTGCCAGCAGTTACGCAGGGATCATGAACACTGAAGCTTTCTTT.

To note about this clonotype: A much larger clone lies one base from this, so it may be a read error. The chain links TRBV7-6 to TRBJ2-5, with 9 bases identical to TRBD1. The DNA end is a closer match to TRBJ2-1, so the J assignment may be wrong. The CDR3 sequence is 16 residues long. Germline values: CDR1 SGHVS, CDR2 FNYEAQ. In nucleotides, the CDR3 is TGTGCCAGCAGCTTAGCCGGGACAGGGCACCAAGAGACCCAGTTCTTC. It is translated as CASSLAGTGHQETQFF.

This clonotype was counted between two and nine times. The chain links TRBV6-1 to TRBJ1-2, with 8 bases fitting TRBD1. From germline, CDR1 is MNHNS and CDR2 SASEGT. V lost 6 bases to trimming and J lost 4 bases; unmatched junction nucleotides: 10. This CDR3 is 15 amino acids long. The CDR3 spells CASSPGRGRAYGYTF. DNA for the CDR3: TGTGCCAGCAGCCCCGGCAGGGGGCGAGCCTATGGCTACACCTTC.

A note on this clonotype: A read error may explain this, as a much larger clone is one base away. This chain joins TRBV6-9 and TRBJ2-7, with 14 bases that match TRBD2. Germline lookup yields CDR1 MNHGY and CDR2 SVAAGI. This CDR3 has 16 residues. V lost 7 bases to trimming and J lost 5 bases; unmatched junction nucleotides: 10. CDR3 region: CASIPRGLAGGHEQYF. CDR3 DNA: TGTGCCAGCATCCCGAGAGGACTAGCGGGAGGCCACGAGCAGTACTTC.

V is TRBV10-2 and J is TRBJ1-1, with D unclear. There are 13 residues in the CDR3. In germline, CDR1 is WSHSY, CDR2 SAAADI. V shed 3 bases and J shed 1 base, with 6 bases lying between them. CDR3 residues: CASSEVGNTEAFF. The CDR3 DNA is TGCGCCAGCAGTGAAGTAGGGAACACTGAAGCTTTCTTT.

The chain couples TRBV7-8 to TRBJ2-5; 7 bases align to TRBD2. The closer fit of TRBJ2-1 to the DNA end suggests the J call may be wrong. The V gene's germline CDR1 is SGHVS and CDR2 FQNEAQ. The CDR3 length is 14 residues. The CDR3 DNA reads as TGTGCCAGCAGCTCCCTCGTGGGGGGGAGTGAGCAGTTCTTC. Its protein product is CASSSLVGGSEQFF.

By share, this clonotype ranks as large. This chain connects TRBV7-2 to TRBJ2-3, with 8 bases aligning to TRBD1. CDR1 is SGHTA, CDR2 FQGNSA, per germline. The CDR3 has 14 amino acids. The V segment lost 3 bases and the J segment 1 base; nucleotides outside the gene matches: 0. The CDR3, as DNA: TGTGCCAGCAGCTTGGACAGGGGCACAGATACGCAGTATTTT. It codes for CASSLDRGTDTQYF.

This clonotype is judged medium-sized. J is TRBJ2-7 and V is TRBV7-2; D not certain. The V end lost 5 bases, the J end lost 1 base, and 12 bases lay between the germline ends. Germline V gene sequence: CDR1 SGHTA, CDR2 FQGNSA. The CDR3 is made up of 14 amino acids. The CDR3 protein is CASSPWTISYEQYF. The CDR3 nucleotides are TGTGCCAGCAGCCCCTGGACCATTTCCTACGAGCAGTACTTC.

As concerns this clonotype: The junction departs from the called germline gene at one end, perhaps through a read error. V usage is TRBV7-8 and J usage is TRBJ2-1, with 9 nucleotides matching TRBD1. The length of the CDR3 is 16 residues. The V gene's germline CDR1 is SGHVS and CDR2 FQNEAQ. In DNA, the CDR3 is TGTGTCAGCAGCTTAGTGCCCGGGACAGGGTTGTACGAGCAGTTCTTC. This translates into CVSSLVPGTGLYEQFF.

The chain joins TRBV11-3 to TRBJ2-3, with 10 bases aligning to TRBD2. The CDR3 has 15 residues. The ends lost 6 bases at V and 2 bases at J; junction bases unmatched: 5. Germline V gene data show CDR1 as SGHNT and CDR2 as YENEEA. CDR3 DNA sequence: TGTGCCAGCAGTCCGACTAGCGGGTTCACAGATACGCAGTATTTT. It encodes CASSPTSGFTDTQYF.